This is a list of T cell receptor beta chains from one sample in a study of beta chain features in type 1 diabetes. TCRdb's copy holds only in-frame clones and misses some; the assay was immunoSEQ multiplex PCR. Counted here are some 290,000 clones, roughly an eighth occurring once; the ten biggest clones make up about 0.016%. Sequencing was done on a sample of naive CD4+ T cells from blood. The receptors come from a man aged 25-45 years with type 1 diabetes. Each CDR3 is given with its conserved first and last residue. The D gene is left open where the match is weak. The size field is filled for only some rows; it gives once, few, many or a size class.

v_call: TRBV18
d_call: TRBD1
clone_size: -
j_call: TRBJ1-2
cdr3_aa: CASSRRGVPGQGINYGYTF
cdr3_nt: TGTGCCAGCTCACGAAGAGGTGTCCCGGGACAGGGGATCAACTATGGCTACACCTTC

v_call: TRBV7-2
d_call: TRBD2
clone_size: -
j_call: TRBJ2-7
cdr3_aa: CASSTRGVGTSTVHEQYF
cdr3_nt: TGTGCCAGCAGCACCAGAGGCGTGGGGACTAGCACGGTCCACGAGCAGTACTTC

v_call: TRBV5-1
d_call: -
clone_size: few
j_call: TRBJ2-1
cdr3_aa: CASSLVEQASYNEQFF
cdr3_nt: TGCGCCAGCAGCTTGGTCGAGCAGGCTTCCTACAATGAGCAGTTCTTC

v_call: TRBV14
d_call: -
clone_size: few
j_call: TRBJ1-1
cdr3_aa: CASSQTDTEAFF
cdr3_nt: TGTGCCAGCAGCCAAACTGACACTGAAGCTTTCTTT

v_call: TRBV11-2
d_call: TRBD1
clone_size: few
j_call: TRBJ1-5
cdr3_aa: CASSLGTGNQPQHF
cdr3_nt: TGTGCCAGCAGCTTGGGGACAGGCAATCAGCCCCAGCATTTT

v_call: TRBV28
d_call: -
clone_size: few
j_call: TRBJ1-2
cdr3_aa: CASGLQAGHYGYTF
cdr3_nt: TGTGCCAGCGGGCTTCAGGCAGGTCACTATGGCTACACCTTC

v_call: TRBV9
d_call: -
clone_size: -
j_call: TRBJ1-3
cdr3_aa: CASSARGSDSGNTIYF
cdr3_nt: TGTGCCAGCAGCGCTAGAGGTTCAGACTCTGGAAACACCATATATTTT

v_call: TRBV27
d_call: -
clone_size: few
j_call: TRBJ1-5
cdr3_aa: CASSLMWPLNQPQHF
cdr3_nt: TGTGCCAGCAGTTTAATGTGGCCGCTTAATCAGCCCCAGCATTTT

v_call: TRBV9
d_call: -
clone_size: -
j_call: TRBJ2-3
cdr3_aa: CASSVAPSTDTQYF
cdr3_nt: TGTGCCAGCAGCGTAGCTCCTAGCACAGATACGCAGTATTTT

v_call: TRBV15
d_call: -
clone_size: -
j_call: TRBJ2-6
cdr3_aa: CATSSRQSGANVLTF
cdr3_nt: TGTGCCACCAGCAGTAGACAGAGTGGGGCCAACGTCCTGACTTTC